The 27 T cell receptor beta chains given below trace back to one sample, sequenced in a study of cytomegalovirus exposure and HLA in healthy donors. The PCR had 60 Vbeta and 13 Jbeta primers. The data were produced by immunoSEQ multiplex PCR, yet TCRdb's version contains in-frame clones alone and is incomplete. The table shows under 200,000 clones, with 77% occurring only once. Sequencing was done on a sample of PBMCs. The origin of the receptors is a middle-aged woman in good health and CMV-seropositive.

This clone showed up just a few times. J is TRBJ2-3 and V is TRBV4-1; TRBD2 aligns across 8 bases. The CDR3 spans 16 residues. V lost 0 bases and J lost 6; bases outside the gene matches: 8. Germline CDR1 MGHRA, CDR2 YSYEKL. DNA for the CDR3: TGCGCCAGCAGCCAAGATTGGAGCGGGAGTAGCGATACGCAGTATTTT. Protein: CASSQDWSGSSDTQYF.

The chain couples TRBV5-8 to TRBJ1-4; tentative D call: TRBD1 (5 bases). Per germline, CDR1 SGHTS and CDR2 YDEGEE. V was shortened by 0 bases and J by 7 bases, with 19 bases between the two germline ends. CDR3 length: 17 residues. CDR3 in DNA: TGTGCCAGCAGCTTGGAGGGCAGGGTAATTTTTGGTGAAAAACTGTTTTTT. As protein: CASSLEGRVIFGEKLFF.

A few counts support this clone. This chain joins TRBV4-1 and TRBJ2-1; 7 positions agree with TRBD2. CDR3 length: 15 amino acids. Germline values: CDR1 MGHRA, CDR2 YSYEKL. V lost 6 bases and J lost 3; bases outside the gene matches: 8. CDR3 sequence: CASRLFGGSYNEQFF. In DNA form, the CDR3 reads TGCGCCAGCAGACTCTTCGGGGGGAGCTACAATGAGCAGTTCTTC.

V is TRBV28 and J is TRBJ1-2; 8 bases fit TRBD1. Germline CDR1 reads MDHEN; CDR2 reads SYDVKM. The CDR3 has 15 residues. Trimming cost V 7 bases and J 4 bases; bases outside gene matches: 11. Written as DNA, the CDR3 is TGTGCCAGCAATGGACAGGGCCCAACTTTCTATGGCTACACCTTC. This sequence encodes CASNGQGPTFYGYTF.

V usage is TRBV29-1 and J usage is TRBJ2-1; TRBD2 matches 14 bases. The V and J ends lost 6 bases and 16 bases, in that order; junction bases with no gene match: 11. The CDR3 totals 13 residues. CDR1 is SQVTM and CDR2 is ANQGSEA in the germline V gene. CDR3 DNA: TGCAGCGTGGAGACTAGCGGGGGGGCGGGGGGTTTCTTC. The encoded protein is CSVETSGGAGGFF.

The chain uses TRBV28 and TRBJ2-3, with D maybe TRBD2 (6 bases). The CDR3 runs to 16 residues. Germline V lookup: CDR1 MDHEN, CDR2 SYDVKM. Between the trimmed V and J ends, which lost 5 bases and 1 base, there was a span of 16 bases. CDR3 sequence (DNA): TGTGCCAGCAGTCCGGGGGAGATAGCCGGCACAGATACGCAGTATTTT. Its protein is CASSPGEIAGTDTQYF. The complete variable domain, with remaining parts taken from reference TRBV28 and TRBJ2-3, reads DVKVTQSSRYLVKRTGEKVFLECVQDMDHENMFWYRQDPGLGLRLIYFSYDVKMKEKGDIPEGYSVSREKKERFSLILESASTNQTSMYLCASSPGEIAGTDTQYFGPGTRLTVL.

The chain has TRBV18 and TRBJ2-2; 11 bases line up with TRBD2. V lost 0 bases and J lost 1; bases outside the gene matches: 4. The CDR3 runs 18 residues. Germline CDR1 and CDR2: KGHSH and LQKENI. This CDR3 is CASSPPLGLAGNTGELFF. CDR3 bases: TGTGCCAGCTCACCACCCCTAGGACTAGCGGGGAACACCGGGGAGCTGTTTTTT.

A remark on this clone: Other DNA sequences in this specimen translate into the identical CDR3. V is TRBV2 and J is TRBJ1-5, with TRBD1 matching over 9 bases. Germline loops: CDR1 SNHLY, CDR2 FYNNEI. The length of the CDR3 is 14 residues. The junction had 4 bases not matched to a gene; V was cut back by 6 bases and J by 4 bases. The CDR3 nucleotides are TGTGCCAGCAGCGGAGACAGGGGGAATCAGCCCCAGCATTTT. This translates into CASSGDRGNQPQHF. The whole variable domain, remainder taken from reference TRBV2 and TRBJ1-5, is EPEVTQTPSHQVTQMGQEVILRCVPISNHLYFYWYRQILGQKVEFLVSFYNNEISEKSEIFDDQFSVERPDGSNFTLKIRSTKLEDSAMYFCASSGDRGNQPQHFGDGTRLSIL.

The chain combines TRBV4-2 with TRBJ1-6; D not certain. The CDR3 totals 10 residues. Germline V CDR1 and CDR2: LGHNA, YNFKEQ. Trimming took off 7 bases at V and 12 bases at J, with 7 bases between the two ends. CDR3 protein: CASTGIPLHF. The DNA for the CDR3 is TGTGCCAGCACAGGCATACCCCTCCACTTT.

J is TRBJ1-5 and V is TRBV7-2, with D perhaps matching TRBD1 (5 bases). This CDR3 spans 14 amino acids. CDR1 is SGHTA, CDR2 FQGNSA, per germline. V lost 4 bases and J lost 11, with 18 bases in between. CDR3 in DNA: TGTGCCAGCAGCTCCACGTCAGGGTCTGAGGCCCAGCATTTT. Translation: CASSSTSGSEAQHF.

Only a few counts were recorded for this clone. The V gene is TRBV14, the J gene TRBJ2-3; 7 nucleotides align to TRBD1. Germline V gene lookup returns CDR1 SGHDN and CDR2 FVKESK. V gave up 5 bases and J gave up 6 bases; unmatched junction bases: 5. The CDR3 is 13 residues long. The CDR3 loop is CASSSRGRDTQYF. The DNA of the CDR3 is TGTGCCAGCAGCTCAAGGGGGCGGGATACGCAGTATTTT.

V usage is TRBV5-1 and J usage is TRBJ2-5; perhaps TRBD1 as D (5 bases). V lost 5 bases to trimming and J lost 2 bases, with 10 bases between them. Germline V CDR1 and CDR2: SGHRS, YFSETQ. This CDR3 spans 13 amino acids. The CDR3 DNA reads as TGCGCCAGCAGACAGGTAAAACAAGAGACCCAGTACTTC. Amino acid sequence: CASRQVKQETQYF.

V gene TRBV30 combines with J gene TRBJ1-1; D ambiguous. CDR3 length: 12 amino acids. V was trimmed by 7 bases and J by 1 base, leaving 10 bases between them. Germline loops: CDR1 GTSNPN, CDR2 SVGIG (reference sequence). CDR3 region: CASGRRNTEAFF. CDR3 nucleotide sequence: TGTGCCTCAGGCCGCCGGAACACTGAAGCTTTCTTT.

V is TRBV7-2 and J is TRBJ2-1, with TRBD1 matching 8 bases. Germline CDR1 SGHTA, CDR2 FQGNSA. The length of the CDR3 is 16 residues. V trimming: 1 base; J trimming: 2 bases; junction bases outside the gene matches: 4. CDR3 DNA: TGTGCCAGCAGCTTAGGGACAGGGCTACCCTACAATGAGCAGTTCTTC. This gives the protein CASSLGTGLPYNEQFF. Complete variable domain (other parts from reference TRBV7-2 and TRBJ2-1): GAGVSQSPSNKVTEKGKDVELRCDPISGHTALYWYRQSLGQGLEFLIYFQGNSAPDKSGLPSDRFSAERTGGSVSTLTIQRTQQEDSAVYLCASSLGTGLPYNEQFFGPGTRLTVL.

The V and J genes are TRBV6-5 and TRBJ1-2, with TRBD1 matching over 8 bases. The CDR3 loop spans 13 amino acids. CDR1 MNHEY and CDR2 SVGAGI come from the germline V gene. V was pared by 5 bases and J by 3 bases, with 2 bases of the junction left unmatched. In DNA form, the CDR3 reads TGTGCCAGCAGTCTGGGACAGGACTATGGCTACACCTTC. Translated, it gives CASSLGQDYGYTF.

The chain has TRBV19 and TRBJ2-2; D is perhaps TRBD1 (6 bases). The V gene's germline CDR1 is LNHDA and CDR2 SQIVND (reference sequence). This CDR3 has 14 amino acids. Trimming took off 7 bases at V and 0 bases at J, with 9 bases between the two ends. Written as DNA, the CDR3 is TGTGCCAGTATTAAGGGGGCGAACACCGGGGAGCTGTTTTTT. The encoded protein is CASIKGANTGELFF.

This clone was seen a handful of times. This sequence joins TRBV5-4 and TRBJ1-2, with unresolved D. CDR1 and CDR2 (germline): SGHNT, YYREEE (reference sequence). Trimming pared 0 bases from V and 8 bases from J, leaving 8 bases between. This CDR3 has 12 amino acids. CDR3 region: CASSLEREGYTF. CDR3 DNA sequence: TGTGCCAGCAGCTTGGAGCGGGAAGGCTACACCTTC.

The chain combines TRBV7-8 with TRBJ1-5; 10 bases line up with TRBD1. Germline CDR1 and CDR2: SGHVS and FQNEAQ. The CDR3 is 19 amino acids. With 5 bases clipped from V and 1 base from J, the junction kept 14 bases outside the gene matches. The CDR3 protein is CASSPYPGTGDRSNQPQHF. Here the CDR3 DNA reads TGTGCCAGCAGCCCATATCCCGGGACAGGGGATCGGAGCAATCAGCCCCAGCATTTT.

Written as DNA, the CDR3 is TGCGCCAGCAGCATAGGACAGGGGGAGGACTATGGCTACACCTTC. Translating gives CASSIGQGEDYGYTF. The chain recombines TRBV5-1 with TRBJ1-2; 10 bases line up with TRBD1. V shed 4 bases and J 3 bases; nucleotides not matched to a gene: 6. The CDR3 covers 15 residues. CDR1 SGHRS and CDR2 YFSETQ come from the germline V gene.

This chain connects TRBV7-8 to TRBJ1-5; 11 bases are a match to TRBD1. J was trimmed by 7 bases and V by 5 bases; bases with no gene match: 7. Germline V gives CDR1 SGHVS, CDR2 FQNEAQ. The CDR3 has 15 amino acids. The CDR3 sequence is CASSRTGGFGQPQHF. DNA for the CDR3: TGTGCCAGCAGCCGGACAGGGGGCTTTGGCCAGCCCCAGCATTTT.

This clone was detected once. V usage is TRBV7-2 and J usage is TRBJ1-1; unclear D gene. V was trimmed by 3 bases and J by 10 bases, leaving 12 bases between them. The CDR3 is 12 amino acids. Germline values: CDR1 SGHTA, CDR2 FQGNSA. The DNA for the CDR3 is TGTGCCAGCAGCTTTCAAGCCCGAGGAGCTTTCTTT. As protein: CASSFQARGAFF.

The rearrangement links TRBV28 to TRBJ1-2; no firm D call. The CDR3 consists of 15 residues. Trimming shortened V by 8 bases and J by 6 bases, and 22 bases separated the two germline ends. CDR1 MDHEN and CDR2 SYDVKM come from the germline V gene. This chain's CDR3 is CASSLGGGIRDGYTF. DNA of the CDR3: TGTGCCAGCTCCTTGGGAGGAGGGATCCGCGATGGCTACACCTTC.

The chain employs TRBV2 and TRBJ1-6; no clear D gene. There are 14 residues in the CDR3. V was pared by 7 bases and J by 7 bases, with 14 bases between. Looked up from germline, CDR1 is SNHLY and CDR2 is FYNNEI. The CDR3 DNA reads TGTGCCAGCACAGAGACACAATCCAATTCACCCCTCCACTTT. This gives the protein CASTETQSNSPLHF.

As DNA, the CDR3 is TGCGCCAGCAGCAACGGGAATGAGCAGTTCTTC. Amino acids: CASSNGNEQFF. This sequence joins TRBV10-2 and TRBJ2-1; D remains unclear. Per germline, CDR1 WSHSY and CDR2 SAAADI. CDR3 length: 11 residues. The V and J ends lost 6 bases and 7 bases respectively, with 7 bases between them.

The chain employs TRBV6-6 and TRBJ2-3, with D possibly TRBD2 on 6 matching bases. Germline CDR1 and CDR2: MNHNY and SVGAGI (reference sequence). This CDR3 is built from 15 residues. Trimming took off 0 bases at V and 6 bases at J, with 13 bases between the two ends. The CDR3 DNA follows: TGTGCCAGCAGTTACTCGCCAGGGAGGTCGGATACGCAGTATTTT. Protein product: CASSYSPGRSDTQYF.

V usage is TRBV5-1 and J usage is TRBJ1-3, with TRBD1 matching 7 bases. Germline CDR1 reads SGHRS; CDR2 reads YFSETQ. V lost 4 bases, J lost 0 bases, and 7 bases stayed unmatched. The CDR3 is 16 residues long. CDR3 in amino acids: CASSGTGASSGNTIYF. The CDR3 region has the DNA TGCGCCAGCAGCGGAACAGGGGCCAGCTCTGGAAACACCATATATTTT.

The chain joins TRBV5-6 to TRBJ1-3, with D perhaps matching TRBD1 (5 bases). The germline gives CDR1 SGHDT, CDR2 YYEEEE. The V end was cut by 1 base, the J end by 4 bases, with 9 bases between. CDR3 size: 14 residues. The CDR3 region is CASSLSGPGNTIYF. The CDR3 DNA follows: TGTGCCAGCAGCTTGTCAGGGCCCGGAAACACCATATATTTT.